The source of this TCR beta chain is a study of patients and donors after allogeneic stem cell transplantation. TCRdb passed the RT-PCR reads through MiXCR, listing each CDR3 protein once. The top ten hold 5.5% to 6.5% of the sample, which has about a million distinct CDR3 sequences, approximately 18% seen once. The V end lost 3 bases, the J end lost 9 bases, and 21 bases lay between the germline ends. The CDR3 has 17 residues. The chain employs TRBV12-3 or TRBV12-4 and TRBJ1-6, with a tentative D call TRBD1 (5 bases). Sequencing was done on a sample of blood, either unsorted or a sorted T cell fraction (not recorded which). The source is a human donor who was either an allogeneic HSCT recipient or a stem cell or donor lymphocyte infusion donor (not recorded which). It is not recorded whose cells these are; they may come from a transplant donor. CDR3 region: CASSFSSTAGWTSPLHF. The CDR3 DNA is TGTGCCAGCAGTTTCAGCTCCACGGCAGGGTGGACTTCACCCCTCCACTTT.